A single sample is the source of the 5 T cell receptor beta chains below, sequenced in a study of blood T cell repertoires in COVID-19. The assay was immunoSEQ multiplex PCR, and TCRdb's table has in-frame clones only and misses some. This sample carries 80,000 to 95,000 clones, about 84% of them seen once, and the ten largest clones take more than 20%. The sample was peripheral blood. These receptors originate from an elderly man with active or convalescent COVID-19.

This clone has only one observation. The chain combines TRBV19 with TRBJ1-1; perhaps TRBD1 as D (5 bases). Trimming took 9 bases from V and 0 from J, leaving 17 bases between them. Germline V CDR1 and CDR2: LNHDA, SQIVND (reference sequence). The CDR3 spans 15 residues. CDR3 DNA: TGTGCCAGCAGAGGCCAGGGTGTGATGAACACTGAAGCTTTCTTT. Its translation is CASRGQGVMNTEAFF.

The gene calls are TRBV25-1 and TRBJ2-5; D is possibly TRBD1 (5 bases). Trimming removed 8 bases from V and 5 bases from J, with 15 bases in between. The CDR3 loop spans 13 amino acids. In germline, CDR1 is MGHDK, CDR2 SYGVNS. The CDR3 bases are TGTGCCAGCCCCACGACAGATAGGGAGACCCAGTACTTC. Protein product: CASPTTDRETQYF.

This clone was detected once. The chain is built from TRBV5-1 and TRBJ1-3, with a weak D call TRBD1 (6 bases). The CDR3 is 17 amino acids. V lost 2 bases to trimming and J lost 0 bases, with 15 bases between them. Germline V gene data show CDR1 as SGHRS and CDR2 as YFSETQ. CDR3 nucleotides: TGCGCCAGCAGCTTCACGACAGGCTTCATCTCTGGAAACACCATATATTTT. This translates into CASSFTTGFISGNTIYF.

V is TRBV10-3 and J is TRBJ1-1; the D is unclear. V lost 4 bases and J 4 bases, leaving 10 bases between the germline ends. Germline assignment: CDR1 ENHRY and CDR2 SYGVKD. The CDR3 is made up of 13 amino acids. The CDR3 is CAISASSGTEAFF. CDR3 coding DNA: TGTGCCATCAGTGCCTCTTCGGGCACTGAAGCTTTCTTT.

As DNA, the CDR3 is TGTGCCAGCTCACCCCGGGACAGGGGCGGGACTGAAGCTTTCTTT. The encoded protein is CASSPRDRGGTEAFF. The chain combines TRBV18 with TRBJ1-1; 10 bases agree with TRBD1. This CDR3 contains 15 residues. With 3 bases clipped from V and 5 bases from J, the junction kept 6 bases outside the gene matches. Germline V gene data show CDR1 as KGHSH and CDR2 as LQKENI.